A single sample gave rise to the 3 T cell receptor beta chains below, sequenced in a study of CD8 T cells in ankylosing spondylitis. Using its own MiXCR run on the 5' RACE reads, TCRdb lists one record per CDR3 protein. In the table there are approximately 220,000 distinct CDR3 sequences, about 10% of which are singletons. The specimen was blood, either unsorted or a sorted T cell fraction (not recorded which). Receptors were obtained from a male donor with ankylosing spondylitis or in good health (not recorded which).

The chain joins TRBV15 to TRBJ1-5, with a possible D match to TRBD1 (5 bases). The CDR3 has 17 amino acids. Germline assignment: CDR1 LNHNV and CDR2 YYDKDF (reference sequence). V was trimmed by 0 bases and J by 5 bases, leaving 17 bases between them. The CDR3 DNA follows: TGTGCCACCAGCAGAGATGGAGGCCCGGGGGTAGATCAGCCCCAGCATTTT. It specifies CATSRDGGPGVDQPQHF.

V gene TRBV12-3 or TRBV12-4 combines with J gene TRBJ1-4, with no clear D. Trimming cost V 3 bases and J 5 bases, with 10 bases left between them. The CDR3 runs 14 residues. The CDR3 coding sequence is TGTGCCAGCAGTTTCCCCAACCAGAATGAAAAACTGTTTTTT. Its protein is CASSFPNQNEKLFF.

This clonotype was detected many times. The V call is TRBV14, the J call TRBJ2-1; D possibly corresponds to TRBD1 (6 bases). Germline values: CDR1 SGHDN, CDR2 FVKESK. V lost 0 bases, J lost 10 bases, and 10 bases lay in between. This CDR3 spans 13 amino acids. This CDR3 is CASSQDLGTEQFF. The CDR3 coding sequence is TGTGCCAGCAGCCAAGATCTAGGGACAGAGCAGTTCTTC. Using reference TRBV14 and TRBJ2-1 for the parts outside the CDR3, the full variable domain is EAGVTQFPSHSVIEKGQTVTLRCDPISGHDNLYWYRRVMGKEIKFLLHFVKESKQDESGMPNNRFLAERTGGTYSTLKVQPAELEDSGVYFCASSQDLGTEQFFGPGTRLTVL.